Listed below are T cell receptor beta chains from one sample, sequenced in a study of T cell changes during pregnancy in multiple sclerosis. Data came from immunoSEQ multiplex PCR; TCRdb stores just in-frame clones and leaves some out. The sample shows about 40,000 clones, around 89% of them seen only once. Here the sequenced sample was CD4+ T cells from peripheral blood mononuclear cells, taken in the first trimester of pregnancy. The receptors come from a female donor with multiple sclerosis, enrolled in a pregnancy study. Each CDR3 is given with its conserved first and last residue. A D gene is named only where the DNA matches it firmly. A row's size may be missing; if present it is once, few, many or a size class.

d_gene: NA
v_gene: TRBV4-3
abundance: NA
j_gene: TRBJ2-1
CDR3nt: TGCGCCAGCAGCCAAGATGGGGGGGCGAACTACAATGAGCAGTTCTTC
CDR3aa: CASSQDGGANYNEQFF

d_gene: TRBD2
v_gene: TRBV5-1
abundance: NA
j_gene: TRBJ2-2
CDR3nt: TGCGCCAGCAGCGAGACTAGCGGGAGGTTTGCGACCGGGGAGCTGTTTTTT
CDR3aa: CASSETSGRFATGELFF

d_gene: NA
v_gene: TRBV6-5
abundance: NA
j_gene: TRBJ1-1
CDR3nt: TGTGCCAGCAGTGACTGGGGGAGGGATAACACTGAAGCTTTCTTT
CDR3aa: CASSDWGRDNTEAFF

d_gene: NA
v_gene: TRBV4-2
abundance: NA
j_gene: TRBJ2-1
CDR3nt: TGTGCCAGCAGCCAAGAACCTAGTGGGTCCAATGAGCAGTTCTTC
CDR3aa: CASSQEPSGSNEQFF

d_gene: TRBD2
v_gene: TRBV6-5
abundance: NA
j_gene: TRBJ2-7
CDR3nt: TGTGCCAGCAGTTACTCGGGGGGACTAGGATACGAGCAGTACTTC
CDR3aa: CASSYSGGLGYEQYF

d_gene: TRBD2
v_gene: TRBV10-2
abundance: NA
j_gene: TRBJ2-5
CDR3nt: TGCGCCAGCAGGCCAGCGGGAGTGGGGTCCCAGTACTTC
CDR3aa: CASRPAGVGSQYF

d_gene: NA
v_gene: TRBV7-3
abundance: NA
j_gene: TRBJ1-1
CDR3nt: TGTGCCAGCAGCTTTGCGGAGAACACTGAAGCTTTCTTT
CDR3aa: CASSFAENTEAFF

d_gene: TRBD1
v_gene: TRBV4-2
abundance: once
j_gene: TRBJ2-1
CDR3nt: TGTGCCAGCAGCCAAGACCCTCCGGGACAGGGGATAGGGAATGAGCAGTTCTTC
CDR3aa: CASSQDPPGQGIGNEQFF

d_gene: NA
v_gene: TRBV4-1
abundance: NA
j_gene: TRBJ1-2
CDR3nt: TGCGCCAGCAGCCAAGACCCTACGCCTTTCTATGGCTACACCTTC
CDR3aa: CASSQDPTPFYGYTF

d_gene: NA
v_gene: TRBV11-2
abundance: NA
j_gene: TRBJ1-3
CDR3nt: TGTGCCAGCAGCCCCCTGGAGGGGTCTGGAAACACCATATATTTT
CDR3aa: CASSPLEGSGNTIYF

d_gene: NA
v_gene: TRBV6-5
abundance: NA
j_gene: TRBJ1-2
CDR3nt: TGTGCCAGCAGCCCCACAGGGATGGATCCGGGCTACACCTTC
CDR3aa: CASSPTGMDPGYTF

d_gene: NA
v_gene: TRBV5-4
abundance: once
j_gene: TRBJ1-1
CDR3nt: TGTGCCAGCAGCATGGGTATGAACACTGAAGCTTTCTTT
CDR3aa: CASSMGMNTEAFF

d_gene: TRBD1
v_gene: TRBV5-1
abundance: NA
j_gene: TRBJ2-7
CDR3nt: TGCGCCAGCAGCTTGGGAGGGACAGGGGGTTTCGCCTACGAGCAGTACTTC
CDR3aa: CASSLGGTGGFAYEQYF

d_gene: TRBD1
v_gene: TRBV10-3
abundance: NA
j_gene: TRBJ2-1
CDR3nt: TGTGCCATCAGCGGACAGGTTTCCTACAATGAGCAGTTCTTC
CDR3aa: CAISGQVSYNEQFF

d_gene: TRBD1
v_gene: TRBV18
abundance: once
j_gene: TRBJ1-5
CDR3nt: TGTGCCAGCTCACCACGGACAGGAAATCAGCCCCAGCATTTT
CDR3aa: CASSPRTGNQPQHF

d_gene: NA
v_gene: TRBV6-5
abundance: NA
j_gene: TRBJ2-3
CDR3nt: TGTGCCAGCAGTTACGGGGGGGCCTCAGGAGATACGCAGTATTTT
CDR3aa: CASSYGGASGDTQYF

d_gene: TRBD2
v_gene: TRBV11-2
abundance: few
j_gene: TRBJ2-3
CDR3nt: TGTGCCAGCAACTTAGCGGGAGGCAGCACAGATACGCAGTATTTT
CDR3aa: CASNLAGGSTDTQYF

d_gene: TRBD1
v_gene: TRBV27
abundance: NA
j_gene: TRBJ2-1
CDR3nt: TGTGCCAGCAGTTTATTGGGACAGACGAGGGATGAGCAGTTCTTC
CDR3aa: CASSLLGQTRDEQFF

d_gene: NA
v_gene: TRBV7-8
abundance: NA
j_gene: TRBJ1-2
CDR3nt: TGTGCCAGCAGCTTAATGGTCAGTAACTATGGCTACACCTTC
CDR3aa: CASSLMVSNYGYTF

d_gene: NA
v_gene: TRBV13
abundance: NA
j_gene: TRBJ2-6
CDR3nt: TGTGCCAGCAGCATTTCATCTGGGGCCAACGTCCTGACTTTC
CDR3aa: CASSISSGANVLTF

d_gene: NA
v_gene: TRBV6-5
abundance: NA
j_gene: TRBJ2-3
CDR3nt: TGTGCCAGCACGACCGCGCAGGGCACAGATACGCAGTATTTT
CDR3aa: CASTTAQGTDTQYF

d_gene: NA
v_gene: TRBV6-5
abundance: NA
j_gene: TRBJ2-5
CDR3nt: TGTGCCAGTACATCCCGTCAGGGAGAGACCCAGTACTTC
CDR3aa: CASTSRQGETQYF

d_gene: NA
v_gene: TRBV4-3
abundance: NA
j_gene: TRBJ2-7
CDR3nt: TGCGCCAGCAGCCAAGAAGCCGAGGGCTACTACGAGCAGTACTTC
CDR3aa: CASSQEAEGYYEQYF

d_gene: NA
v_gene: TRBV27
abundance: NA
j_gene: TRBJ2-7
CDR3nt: TGTGCCAGCAGTTTGAAGGTCGACATTTACGAGCAGTACTTC
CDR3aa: CASSLKVDIYEQYF

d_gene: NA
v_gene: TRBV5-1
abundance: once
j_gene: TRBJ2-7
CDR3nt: TGCGCCAGCGAAGAAGGGGGCGCGGGGGAGCAGTACTTC
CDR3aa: CASEEGGAGEQYF

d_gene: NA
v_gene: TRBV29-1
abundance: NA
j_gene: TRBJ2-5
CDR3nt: TGCAGCGGGATTGCAGGGCCGCAGACCCAGTACTTC
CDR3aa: CSGIAGPQTQYF

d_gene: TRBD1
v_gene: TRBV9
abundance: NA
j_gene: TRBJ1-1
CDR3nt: TGTGCCAGCAGCGCGGATTTAACAGGGGTAGGGACTGAAGCTTTCTTT
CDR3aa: CASSADLTGVGTEAFF

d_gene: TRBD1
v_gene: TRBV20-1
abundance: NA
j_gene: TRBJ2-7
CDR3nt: TGCAGTGCGTGGACAGGTGAGCAGTACTTC
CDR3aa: CSAWTGEQYF

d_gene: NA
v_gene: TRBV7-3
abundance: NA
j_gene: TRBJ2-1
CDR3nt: TGTGCCAGCAGCAAAGCCCCACAGGGTAATAATGAGCAGTTCTTC
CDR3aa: CASSKAPQGNNEQFF

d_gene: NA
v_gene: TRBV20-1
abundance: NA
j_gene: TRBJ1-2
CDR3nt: TGCAGTGCAAATACAGGATATGGCTACACCTTC
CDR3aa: CSANTGYGYTF

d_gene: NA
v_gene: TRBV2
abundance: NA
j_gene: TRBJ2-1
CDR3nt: TGTGCCAGCAGTGTGAACAGGGTGGGGAATGAGCAGTTCTTC
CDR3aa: CASSVNRVGNEQFF

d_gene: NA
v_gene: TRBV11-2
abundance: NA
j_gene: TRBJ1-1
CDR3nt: TGTGCCAGCAGCCAGCGGGCGGGGCCCGGGAACACTGAAGCTTTCTTT
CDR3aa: CASSQRAGPGNTEAFF

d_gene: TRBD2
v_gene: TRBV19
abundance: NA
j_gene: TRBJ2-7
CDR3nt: TGTGCCAGTAGTATTGGCCGAGGGAGGGGATACGAGCAGTACTTC
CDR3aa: CASSIGRGRGYEQYF

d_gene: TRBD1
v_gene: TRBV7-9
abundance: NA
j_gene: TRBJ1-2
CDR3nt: TGTGCCAGCAGCTTAGCGGGAGACAGGGGGCCCTCCGGCTACACCTTC
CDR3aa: CASSLAGDRGPSGYTF

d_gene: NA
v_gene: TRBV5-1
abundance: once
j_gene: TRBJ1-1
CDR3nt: TGCGCCAGCAGCTTGAGCAGGCCTGACACTGAAGCTTTCTTT
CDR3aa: CASSLSRPDTEAFF

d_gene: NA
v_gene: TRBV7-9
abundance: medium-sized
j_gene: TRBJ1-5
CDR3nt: TGTGCCAGCAGTCGGGACATCAGCAATCAGCCCCAGCATTTT
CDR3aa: CASSRDISNQPQHF

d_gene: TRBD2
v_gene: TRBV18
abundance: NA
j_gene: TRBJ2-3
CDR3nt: TGTGCCAGCTCTCTAGGGACTAGCGGGGGGCCCGATACGCAGTATTTT
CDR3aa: CASSLGTSGGPDTQYF

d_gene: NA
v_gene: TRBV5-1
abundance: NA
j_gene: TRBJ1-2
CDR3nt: TGCGCCAGCAGCTTACTATTCTATGGCTACACCTTC
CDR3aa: CASSLLFYGYTF

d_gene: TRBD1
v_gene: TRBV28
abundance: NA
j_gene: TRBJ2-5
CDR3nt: TGTGCCAGCAGCCAAACAGGGGGTCCATACCAAGAGACCCAGTACTTC
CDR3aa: CASSQTGGPYQETQYF

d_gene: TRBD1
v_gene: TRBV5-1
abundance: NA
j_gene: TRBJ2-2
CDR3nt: TGCGCCAGCAGAGGACAGGGGTCACACGGGGAGCTGTTTTTT
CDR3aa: CASRGQGSHGELFF